The 22 T cell receptor beta chains reported below all come from one sample, sequenced in a study of blood T cell repertoires in COVID-19. Method: immunoSEQ multiplex PCR; TCRdb's copy keeps in-frame clones and lacks some. The sample shows 650,000 to 800,000 clones, approximately 90% of them seen only once. The sequencing sample was made of peripheral blood. The receptors were sampled from a woman between 18 and 29 years old with acute or convalescent COVID-19.

The rearrangement links TRBV7-3 to TRBJ1-2; possible D gene TRBD1, 6 bases. The CDR3 has 15 amino acids. V dropped 0 bases and J dropped 1 base, with 9 bases sitting between them. The germline CDR1 and CDR2 sequences are SGHTA and FQGTGA. In DNA form, the CDR3 reads TGTGCCAGCAGCTTAACAGGGGGGGATAACTATGGCTACACCTTC. It codes for CASSLTGGDNYGYTF.

In regard to this clone: This specimen includes other DNA sequences encoding the same CDR3. J is TRBJ1-2 and V is TRBV2; D might be TRBD1 (5 bases). V was trimmed by 2 bases and J by 2 bases, leaving 9 bases between them. CDR1 SNHLY and CDR2 FYNNEI come from the germline V gene. This CDR3 is built from 14 residues. The CDR3 protein is CASSETGPNYGYTF. The CDR3 coding sequence is TGTGCCAGCAGTGAAACAGGCCCAAACTATGGCTACACCTTC. Variable domain in full (rest from reference TRBV2 and TRBJ1-2): EPEVTQTPSHQVTQMGQEVILRCVPISNHLYFYWYRQILGQKVEFLVSFYNNEISEKSEIFDDQFSVERPDGSNFTLKIRSTKLEDSAMYFCASSETGPNYGYTFGSGTRLTVV.

The chain couples TRBV6-4 to TRBJ1-2, with a possible D match to TRBD1 (5 bases). CDR3 length: 14 amino acids. With 7 bases removed from V and 3 bases from J, the gap between germline ends came to 15 bases. The germline V gene has CDR1 MRHNA and CDR2 SNTAGT. The CDR3 is CASTTGRLDYGYTF. The CDR3 coding sequence is TGTGCCAGCACTACAGGTCGATTAGACTATGGCTACACCTTC.

This chain uses TRBV5-1 with TRBJ1-3, with TRBD1 matching 8 bases. Germline CDR1 reads SGHRS; CDR2 reads YFSETQ. After removal of 1 base from V and 3 bases from J, the junction contained 3 bases not matched to a gene. The CDR3 is made up of 15 amino acids. CDR3 DNA: TGCGCCAGCAGCTTGCCCGACAGGGGTGGAAACACCATATATTTT. Its translation is CASSLPDRGGNTIYF.

The genes are TRBV11-3 and TRBJ2-1, with a weak D call TRBD2 (6 bases). This CDR3 region has 16 residues. CDR1 SGHNT and CDR2 YENEEA come from the germline V gene. The V and J ends lost 4 bases and 2 bases respectively, with 15 bases between them. CDR3 bases: TGTGCCAGCAGCTCGACCGGGAGTAACCCCTACAATGAGCAGTTCTTC. Residues: CASSSTGSNPYNEQFF.

The rearrangement joins TRBV6-5 to TRBJ2-7; TRBD1 might be the D (5 bases). This CDR3 spans 15 amino acids. The germline gives CDR1 MNHEY, CDR2 SVGAGI. With 5 bases removed from V and 0 bases from J, the gap between germline ends came to 14 bases. This CDR3 is CASSLKGPDSYEQYF. CDR3 nucleotide sequence: TGTGCCAGCAGTCTAAAGGGGCCCGACTCCTACGAGCAGTACTTC.

The genes are TRBV19 and TRBJ1-6, with TRBD1 matching over 9 bases. V lost 3 bases and J lost 5; bases outside the gene matches: 5. This CDR3 has 16 residues. Looked up from germline, CDR1 is LNHDA and CDR2 is SQIVND (reference sequence). Here the CDR3 DNA reads TGTGCCAGTAGTATCACAGGGGGCTTAGATAATTCACCCCTCCACTTT. Encoded protein: CASSITGGLDNSPLHF. Based on the CDR3 plus reference TRBV19 and TRBJ1-6, the full variable domain is DGGITQSPKYLFRKEGQNVTLSCEQNLNHDAMYWYRQDPGQGLRLIYYSQIVNDFQKGDIAEGYSVSREKKESFPLTVTSAQKNPTAFYLCASSITGGLDNSPLHFGNGTRLTVT.

V is TRBV19 and J is TRBJ1-5; TRBD1 might be the D (5 bases). The V gene lost 1 base and the J gene lost 2 bases, with 9 bases spanning the gap. There are 15 residues in the CDR3. Looked up from germline, CDR1 is LNHDA and CDR2 is SQIVND (reference sequence). CDR3 DNA sequence: TGTGCCAGTAGTATAGGTGGAGGGGGCAATCAGCCCCAGCATTTT. It yields the protein CASSIGGGGNQPQHF.

The CDR3 sequence is CASNPGQGMYEQYF. CDR3 in DNA: TGTGCCAGCAACCCCGGACAGGGGATGTACGAGCAGTACTTC. The chain recombines TRBV2 with TRBJ2-7; the match to TRBD1 covers 9 bases. This CDR3 spans 14 amino acids. CDR1 and CDR2 (germline): SNHLY, FYNNEI. The ends lost 7 bases at V and 4 bases at J; junction bases unmatched: 8.

This clone was detected once. This chain uses TRBV6-1 with TRBJ1-1; TRBD1 matches at 8 bases. The CDR3 has 12 amino acids. Germline CDR1 reads MNHNS; CDR2 reads SASEGT. After removal of 2 bases from V and 13 bases from J, the junction contained 6 bases not matched to a gene. The CDR3 loop is CASSELWTGLFF. The CDR3 region has the DNA TGTGCCAGCAGTGAATTGTGGACAGGGCTTTTCTTT.

This clone was detected once. The chain carries TRBV4-3 and TRBJ1-6, with TRBD1 matching over 9 bases. J gave up 5 bases and V 4 bases, and 6 bases lay outside the gene matches. CDR3 length equals 16 residues. The germline V gene has CDR1 LGHNA and CDR2 YSLEER. The CDR3 DNA is TGCGCCAGCAGCCCTTGGGACAGGGCCGATAATTCACCCCTCCACTTT. Its translation is CASSPWDRADNSPLHF.

The chain has TRBV30 and TRBJ1-1, with D possibly being TRBD1 (5 bases). CDR1 and CDR2 from the germline V gene are GTSNPN and SVGIG (reference sequence). Trimming took off 8 bases at V and 9 bases at J, with 22 bases between the two ends. There are 13 residues in the CDR3. The CDR3 DNA is TGTGCCATGACCCGGTCGGGGGTTGGACAAGCTTTCTTT. It codes for CAMTRSGVGQAFF.

V gene TRBV9 combines with J gene TRBJ2-1; TRBD2 matches at 7 bases. The CDR3 is made up of 14 amino acids. CDR1 is SGDLS and CDR2 is YYNGEE in the germline V gene. V dropped 0 bases and J dropped 8; count of bases not matched to a gene: 5. The DNA for the CDR3 is TGTGCCAGCAGCGTAGGGCCGGGGAGGGATGAGCAGTTCTTC. Residues: CASSVGPGRDEQFF.

The rearrangement links TRBV27 to TRBJ2-2, with D hard to call. V was trimmed by 3 bases and J by 5 bases, leaving 4 bases between them. The CDR3 totals 12 residues. The germline gives CDR1 MNHEY, CDR2 SMNVEV (reference sequence). The CDR3 region is CASSFGTGELFF. The CDR3 nucleotides are TGTGCCAGCAGTTTCGGGACCGGGGAGCTGTTTTTT.

J is TRBJ1-4 and V is TRBV9; 7 positions match TRBD1. The CDR3 runs 15 residues. Germline V CDR1 and CDR2: SGDLS, YYNGEE. V lost 3 bases, J lost 7 bases, and 9 bases stayed unmatched. CDR3 sequence: CASSGWTGSGEKLFF. The CDR3 DNA reads as TGTGCCAGCAGCGGGTGGACAGGTTCGGGTGAAAAACTGTTTTTT.

This chain links TRBV6-5 with TRBJ1-2, with TRBD1 matching 12 bases. The germline V gene encodes CDR1 MNHEY and CDR2 SVGAGI. V was clipped by 7 bases and J by 2 bases; unmatched bases: 2. CDR3 length: 14 amino acids. Here the CDR3 DNA reads TGTGCCAGCAAGGGGACAGGGGGCAACTATGGCTACACCTTC. It specifies CASKGTGGNYGYTF.

J is TRBJ1-1 and V is TRBV6-5, with unresolved D. Germline values: CDR1 MNHEY, CDR2 SVGAGI. CDR3 length: 13 residues. V was trimmed by 7 bases and J by 5 bases, leaving 14 bases between them. The CDR3, as DNA: TGTGCCAGCAACCCCGGGAAAGGAACTGAAGCTTTCTTT. It yields the protein CASNPGKGTEAFF.

Remarks on this clone: The same CDR3 also results from other DNA sequences found in this sample. The J gene is TRBJ1-3, the V gene TRBV6-5; D not resolved. The CDR3 is made up of 16 amino acids. Germline CDR1 MNHEY, CDR2 SVGAGI. The germline V and J ends were trimmed by 0 bases and 0 bases, with 9 bases remaining between them. The CDR3, as DNA: TGTGCCAGCAGTTACTCGGGCGGGAGCTCTGGAAACACCATATATTTT. Residues: CASSYSGGSSGNTIYF.

The chain employs TRBV6-6 and TRBJ1-2; the D is unclear. Trimming removed 0 bases from V and 10 bases from J, with 6 bases in between. Germline V gene sequence: CDR1 MNHNY, CDR2 SVGAGI (reference sequence). The CDR3 covers 11 residues. The CDR3 DNA is TGTGCCAGCAGTTACTCAAGCGACTACACCTTC. It is translated as CASSYSSDYTF.

The chain couples TRBV5-6 to TRBJ2-1; D might be TRBD1 (6 bases). With 5 bases removed from V and 7 bases from J, the gap between germline ends came to 16 bases. The CDR3 consists of 14 residues. Germline V CDR1 and CDR2: SGHDT, YYEEEE. The chain's CDR3 is CASSFDEGVNEQFF. CDR3 nucleotide sequence: TGTGCCAGCAGTTTTGATGAGGGGGTGAATGAGCAGTTCTTC. Full variable domain (rest looked up from reference TRBV5-6 and TRBJ2-1): DAGVTQSPTHLIKTRGQQVTLRCSPKSGHDTVSWYQQALGQGPQFIFQYYEEEERQRGNFPDRFSGHQFPNYSSELNVNALLLGDSALYLCASSFDEGVNEQFFGPGTRLTVL.

This clone was seen a handful of times. The rearrangement joins TRBV7-6 to TRBJ2-1, with TRBD2 as a possible D gene (6 bases). The ends were cut back, 1 base at V and 7 bases at J, with 14 bases in the middle. Germline V lookup: CDR1 SGHVS, CDR2 FNYEAQ. This CDR3 comprises 15 residues. CDR3 sequence: CASSLGVAVRNEQFF. CDR3 DNA sequence: TGTGCCAGCAGCTTAGGCGTAGCGGTGAGGAATGAGCAGTTCTTC.

V and J are TRBV6-5 and TRBJ1-1; D ambiguous. The V gene's germline CDR1 is MNHEY and CDR2 SVGAGI. The V and J ends lost 6 bases and 3 bases respectively, with 11 bases between them. The CDR3 runs 13 residues. CDR3 DNA: TGTGCCAGCAGCCAAGCCCTTTACACTGAAGCTTTCTTT. This encodes CASSQALYTEAFF.